The 29 T cell receptor beta chains reported below all come from one sample, sequenced in a study of T cells expressing NK-cell markers. Reanalyzing the 5' RACE reads, TCRdb keeps one entry per CDR3 protein, without DNA. The sample has under 600,000 distinct CDR3 sequences. The sequencing sample was made of blood T cells: a sorted CD56 or NKG2C T cell subset, CD4+ or CD8+ T cells, or bulk PBMC T cells (not recorded which). Every receptor here comes from a woman aged 50 to 65 in good health.

The V gene is TRBV6-6, the J gene TRBJ2-5; TCRdb's assignment of TRBD1 cannot be checked, as there is no DNA. The germline gives CDR1 MNHNY, CDR2 SVGAGI (reference sequence). This CDR3 region has 14 residues. This CDR3 reads CASSYSQGVETQYF.

The rearrangement uses TRBV6-5 and TRBJ1-3; TCRdb's D gene call, TRBD1, goes unchecked for lack of DNA. Germline lookup yields CDR1 MNHEY and CDR2 SVGAGI. The CDR3 loop spans 13 amino acids. The CDR3 sequence: CASAGVSGNTIYF.

The J gene is TRBJ2-5, the V gene TRBV29-1. Germline CDR1 and CDR2: SQVTM and ANQGSEA. This CDR3 has 14 amino acids. CDR3 region: CSVVLQGHLETQYF.

V gene TRBV5-1 combines with J gene TRBJ2-1. Germline CDR1 and CDR2: SGHRS and YFSETQ. The CDR3 is 14 amino acids. CDR3 region: CASTLAGIYNEQFF.

This chain uses TRBV3-1 with TRBJ2-1. The V gene's germline CDR1 is LGHDT and CDR2 YNNKEL (reference sequence). CDR3 size: 13 residues. Here the CDR3 reads CASSQDPKAEQFF.

This chain links TRBV20-1 with TRBJ2-7; TCRdb calls TRBD1, which cannot be checked without DNA. The germline gives CDR1 DFQATT, CDR2 SNEGSKA (reference sequence). This CDR3 has 13 amino acids. CDR3 sequence reads: CSASQGSKGEQYF.

The chain carries TRBV12-3 or TRBV12-4 and TRBJ2-7; the D call of TRBD2 rests on TCRdb alone, since no DNA is present to check it. The CDR3 runs to 14 residues. Here the CDR3 reads CASSLGGTGYEQYF.

The chain is built from TRBV19 and TRBJ2-2; TCRdb's D call of TRBD1 is untestable without DNA. Germline CDR1 LNHDA, CDR2 SQIVND (reference sequence). The CDR3 is made up of 14 amino acids. This chain's CDR3 is CASSRQGFPGELFF.

The chain combines TRBV20-1 with TRBJ2-1; TCRdb selects TRBD2, and the lack of DNA leaves this call unchecked. This CDR3 has 19 residues. The germline CDR1 and CDR2 sequences are DFQATT and SNEGSKA (reference sequence). The CDR3 region is CSADIPRVGGIRSYNEQFF.

The chain uses TRBV20-1 and TRBJ2-7. The CDR3 extends over 14 amino acids. Germline CDR1 is DFQATT and CDR2 is SNEGSKA (reference sequence). The CDR3 is CSAQSSRISYEQYF.

The chain carries TRBV7-2 and TRBJ2-7; the D gene TCRdb calls, TRBD2, cannot be checked with no DNA. The CDR3 totals 15 residues. Germline CDR1 is SGHTA and CDR2 is FQGNSA. The CDR3 spells CASSLYGTSLYEQYF.

The gene calls are TRBV4-1 and TRBJ2-7; TCRdb's assignment of TRBD2 cannot be checked, as there is no DNA. Germline CDR1 reads MGHRA; CDR2 reads YSYEKL. The CDR3 is 14 residues long. Here the CDR3 reads CASSQPAGVREQYF.

The chain has TRBV24-1 and TRBJ2-3; the D gene TCRdb calls, TRBD1, cannot be checked with no DNA. CDR1 and CDR2 from the germline V gene are KGHDR and SFDVKD. The CDR3 extends over 17 amino acids. CDR3 residues: CATSDFPRDRAGDTQYF.

The J gene is TRBJ2-1, the V gene TRBV18. CDR1 is KGHSH, CDR2 LQKENI, per germline. This CDR3 has 13 residues. The CDR3 reads CASSPGWLVEQFF. Complete variable domain (other parts from reference TRBV18 and TRBJ2-1): NAGVMQNPRHLVRRRGQEARLRCSPMKGHSHVYWYRQLPEEGLKFMVYLQKENIIDESGMPKERFSAEFPKEGPSILRIQQVVRGDSAAYFCASSPGWLVEQFFGPGTRLTVL.

The genes are TRBV18 and TRBJ1-1. Germline loops: CDR1 KGHSH, CDR2 LQKENI. The CDR3 contains 12 residues. The CDR3 spells CASSPIEHAAFF.

The rearrangement joins TRBV7-9 to TRBJ2-1. Germline CDR1 is SEHNR and CDR2 is FQNEAQ (reference sequence). This CDR3 is 14 amino acids long. CDR3 sequence: CASSLALNLNEQFF.

The V gene is TRBV24-1, the J gene TRBJ2-2; TCRdb returns TRBD2, unconfirmable since there is no DNA. The CDR3 is made up of 14 amino acids. Germline assignment: CDR1 KGHDR and CDR2 SFDVKD. CDR3 region: CATSGQRDRVELFF.

The rearrangement joins TRBV20-1 to TRBJ1-1; lacking DNA, the TRBD1 call made by TCRdb goes unchecked. Per germline, CDR1 DFQATT and CDR2 SNEGSKA (reference sequence). There are 13 residues in the CDR3. CDR3 residues: CSARGGSNTEAFF.

J is TRBJ1-5 and V is TRBV7-9. This CDR3 comprises 17 residues. Germline CDR1 reads SEHNR; CDR2 reads FQNEAQ (reference sequence). The CDR3 is CASSLALTDDSNQPQHF.

The rearrangement uses TRBV10-3 and TRBJ2-3; TCRdb designates TRBD2, a call that cannot be tested without DNA. Germline V gene sequence: CDR1 ENHRY, CDR2 SYGVKD. CDR3 length: 17 residues. This chain's CDR3 is CAISESSLAGALDTQYF.

This chain connects TRBV27 to TRBJ1-1; TCRdb picks TRBD1, but there is no DNA to check that call. Germline CDR1 MNHEY, CDR2 SMNVEV (reference sequence). The CDR3 is 13 residues long. CDR3 sequence: CASSLLRGLEAFF.

The chain carries TRBV5-1 and TRBJ2-1. Germline CDR1 SGHRS, CDR2 YFSETQ. CDR3 length: 13 residues. This CDR3 reads CASSGGLENEQFF.

The gene calls are TRBV5-1 and TRBJ2-1; TCRdb names TRBD2, which stays unverified in the absence of DNA. This CDR3 region has 14 residues. Germline V gene lookup returns CDR1 SGHRS and CDR2 YFSETQ. CDR3 protein: CASTGLAGGSEQFF. The variable domain in full, completed from reference TRBV5-1 and TRBJ2-1, reads KAGVTQTPRYLIKTRGQQVTLSCSPISGHRSVSWYQQTPGQGLQFLFEYFSETQRNKGNFPGRFSGRQFSNSRSEMNVSTLELGDSALYLCASTGLAGGSEQFFGPGTRLTVL.

The rearrangement links TRBV5-1 to TRBJ2-3. This CDR3 comprises 13 residues. The germline V gene has CDR1 SGHRS and CDR2 YFSETQ. Here the CDR3 reads CASSLGLTDTQYF.

This chain joins TRBV6-5 and TRBJ2-5; TCRdb outputs TRBD1, but without DNA this stays unchecked. The CDR3 runs 14 residues. Looked up from germline, CDR1 is MNHEY and CDR2 is SVGAGI. This chain's CDR3 is CASRLQGRKETQYF.

The chain joins TRBV6-1 to TRBJ2-1; the D call from TCRdb, TRBD1, cannot be confirmed without DNA. Per germline, CDR1 MNHNS and CDR2 SASEGT. The CDR3 sequence is 15 residues long. CDR3 loop: CASSEGTGVYNEQFF.

J is TRBJ2-3 and V is TRBV5-1; TCRdb names TRBD1, which stays unverified in the absence of DNA. CDR3 length equals 16 residues. CDR1 and CDR2 (germline): SGHRS, YFSETQ. CDR3 amino acids: CASSLKGGGGTDTQYF. Full variable domain (rest looked up from reference TRBV5-1 and TRBJ2-3): KAGVTQTPRYLIKTRGQQVTLSCSPISGHRSVSWYQQTPGQGLQFLFEYFSETQRNKGNFPGRFSGRQFSNSRSEMNVSTLELGDSALYLCASSLKGGGGTDTQYFGPGTRLTVL.

V is TRBV27 and J is TRBJ2-2; without DNA, the TCRdb call of TRBD1 cannot be checked. CDR1 MNHEY and CDR2 SMNVEV come from the germline V gene (reference sequence). The CDR3 length is 16 residues. The chain's CDR3 is CASSLRTGGNTGELFF.

The chain links TRBV5-1 to TRBJ2-5; there is no DNA to check the TCRdb D call of TRBD1. Germline values: CDR1 SGHRS, CDR2 YFSETQ. The CDR3 totals 15 residues. The CDR3 spells CASSLDLGRGETQYF.